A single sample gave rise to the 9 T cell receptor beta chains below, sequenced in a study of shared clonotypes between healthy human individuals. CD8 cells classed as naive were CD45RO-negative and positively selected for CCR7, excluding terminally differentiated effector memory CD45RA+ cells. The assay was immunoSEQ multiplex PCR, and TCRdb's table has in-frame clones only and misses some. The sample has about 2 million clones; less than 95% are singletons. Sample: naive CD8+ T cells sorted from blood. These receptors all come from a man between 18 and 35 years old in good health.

CDR3 loop: CASSLVASGGNTGELFF. The DNA of the CDR3 is TGTGCCAGCAGCTTAGTCGCTAGCGGGGGAAACACCGGGGAGCTGTTTTTT. The chain links TRBV7-6 to TRBJ2-2; 10 bases line up with TRBD2. After removal of 1 base from V and 2 bases from J, the junction contained 4 bases not matched to a gene. CDR1 is SGHVS and CDR2 is FNYEAQ in the germline V gene. CDR3 length: 17 residues.

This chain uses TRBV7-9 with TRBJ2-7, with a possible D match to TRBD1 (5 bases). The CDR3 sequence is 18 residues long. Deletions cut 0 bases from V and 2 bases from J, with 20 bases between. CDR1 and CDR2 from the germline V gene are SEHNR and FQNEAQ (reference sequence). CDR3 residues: CASSLAAGGDRPTYEQYF. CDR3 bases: TGTGCCAGCAGCTTAGCGGCTGGTGGAGACAGACCAACCTACGAGCAGTACTTC. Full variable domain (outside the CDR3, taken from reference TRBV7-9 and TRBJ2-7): DTGVSQNPRHKITKRGQNVTFRCDPISEHNRLYWYRQTLGQGPEFLTYFQNEAQLEKSRLLSDRFSAERPKGSFSTLEIQRTEQGDSAMYLCASSLAAGGDRPTYEQYFGPGTRLTVT.

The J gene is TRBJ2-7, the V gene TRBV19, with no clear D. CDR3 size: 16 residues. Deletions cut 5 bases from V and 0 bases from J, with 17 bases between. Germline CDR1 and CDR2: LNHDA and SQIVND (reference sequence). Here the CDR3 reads CASSPQTSPSSYEQYF. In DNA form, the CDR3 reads TGTGCCAGTAGTCCCCAGACCAGCCCGAGCTCCTACGAGCAGTACTTC.

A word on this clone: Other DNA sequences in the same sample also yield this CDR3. Here the CDR3 reads CASSLPNTEAFF. CDR3 nucleotides: TGTGCCAGCAGTTTACCTAACACTGAAGCTTTCTTT. The rearrangement links TRBV27 to TRBJ1-1; the D is unclear. The CDR3 spans 12 residues. Trimming removed 2 bases at V and 2 bases at J, with 3 bases between. Germline V gene lookup returns CDR1 MNHEY and CDR2 SMNVEV (reference sequence).

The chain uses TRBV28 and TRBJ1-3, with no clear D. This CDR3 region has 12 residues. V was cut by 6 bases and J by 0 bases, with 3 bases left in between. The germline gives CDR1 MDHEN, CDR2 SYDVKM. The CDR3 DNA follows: TGTGCCAGCAGAATCTCTGGAAACACCATATATTTT. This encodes CASRISGNTIYF.

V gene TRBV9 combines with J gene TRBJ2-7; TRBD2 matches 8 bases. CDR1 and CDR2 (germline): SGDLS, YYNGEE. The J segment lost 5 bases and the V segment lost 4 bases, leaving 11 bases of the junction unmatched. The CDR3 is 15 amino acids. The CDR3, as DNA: TGTGCCAGCAGCCCCGGGGGGGGGACTACGGACGAGCAGTACTTC. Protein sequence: CASSPGGGTTDEQYF.

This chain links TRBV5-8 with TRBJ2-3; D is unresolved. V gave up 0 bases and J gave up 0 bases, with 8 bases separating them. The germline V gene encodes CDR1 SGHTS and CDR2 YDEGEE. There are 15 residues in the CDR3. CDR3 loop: CASSLGQASTDTQYF. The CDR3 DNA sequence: TGTGCCAGCAGCTTGGGGCAGGCGAGCACAGATACGCAGTATTTT. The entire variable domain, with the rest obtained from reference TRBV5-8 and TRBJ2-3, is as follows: EAGVTQSPTHLIKTRGQQATLRCSPISGHTSVYWYQQALGLGLQFLLWYDEGEERNRGNFPPRFSGRQFPNYSSELNVNALELEDSALYLCASSLGQASTDTQYFGPGTRLTVL.

CDR3 region: CASSLGAPTQYF. Here the CDR3 DNA reads TGTGCCAGCAGCTTAGGGGCGCCGACCCAGTACTTC. The chain is built from TRBV11-2 and TRBJ2-5; the D is unclear. The CDR3 has 12 residues. The V and J ends lost 1 base and 7 bases respectively, with 7 bases between them. In germline, CDR1 is SGHAT, CDR2 FQNNGV.

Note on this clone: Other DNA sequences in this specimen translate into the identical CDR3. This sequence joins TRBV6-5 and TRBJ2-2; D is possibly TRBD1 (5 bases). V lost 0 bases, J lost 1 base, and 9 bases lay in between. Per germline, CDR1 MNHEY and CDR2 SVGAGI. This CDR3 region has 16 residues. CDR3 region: CASSYSTTGNTGELFF. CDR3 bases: TGTGCCAGCAGTTACTCGACCACAGGGAACACCGGGGAGCTGTTTTTT.